The clone carrying this T cell receptor beta chain was recorded at least ten times. Time point noted: after trial treatment. Stated treatment: LDRT plus nivolumab, ipilimumab, low-dose cyclophosphamide and aspirin (RACIN trial). The study gave donors nivolumab, ipilimumab, aspirin, low-dose cyclophosphamide and low-dose radiotherapy. First-strand cDNA relied on TRAV- and TRBV-specific primers spanning alpha and beta chains. The authors amplified TCRs for about 20 PCR cycles with a constant-region primer and a V-primer adapter. Each CDR3 protein is one row after TCRdb ran MiXCR on the reads. The sample gives about 100,000 distinct CDR3 sequences, more than 20% of which show up once; about 4% is in the top ten. This record belongs to a study of low-dose radiotherapy and immunotherapy resistance in tumors. Study-wide context: Over 26 weeks, cohort 2 got 1 Gy every two weeks, reaching 13 Gy. Intravenous ipilimumab 1 mg/kg every six weeks was given with nivolumab 240 mg every two weeks. Patients took 300 mg oral aspirin daily for four cycles from cycle 1 day 1.

The CDR3 consists of 12 residues. V gave up 6 bases and J gave up 4 bases; unmatched junction bases: 6. The germline gives CDR1 DFQATT, CDR2 SNEGSKA (reference sequence). J is TRBJ2-7 and V is TRBV20-1; TRBD1 matches at 7 bases. The input for sequencing was PBMCs, taken after low-dose radiotherapy plus immunotherapy. This clonotype was sampled from a male donor with prostate cancer. The CDR3 DNA sequence: TGCAGTGCGTACAGGGGTGGTTACGAGCAGTACTTC. Protein: CSAYRGGYEQYF.